This T cell receptor beta chain stems from a study of CD4+ T cells in melanoma. Here immunoSEQ multiplex PCR was the method, and the copy in TCRdb shows in-frame clones only, minus some. The table lists around 100,000 clones, around 93% of them singletons. The CDR3 loop spans 15 amino acids. The ends lost 4 bases at V and 3 bases at J; junction bases unmatched: 5. From germline, CDR1 is SGDLS and CDR2 YYNGEE. Study results and caveats: A reported correlation linked neoantigen-specific CD4+ T cells to CD8+, macrophage and B cell function. In melanoma, neoantigen-specific CD4+ T cells reportedly differed in differentiation state.

This clone has just one count. Antigen specificity is unknown. V is TRBV9 and J is TRBJ2-1, with 9 bases lining up with TRBD2. The TCR was taken from a human donor with melanoma. Sample: peripheral blood. Written as DNA, the CDR3 is TGTGCCAGCAGCCGACTAGCGGATAACTACAATGAGCAGTTCTTC. Protein product: CASSRLADNYNEQFF.